Detailed here is one T cell receptor (beta chain). The antigen is not known. The sample originates from a study of cytomegalovirus exposure and HLA in healthy donors. Germline lookup yields CDR1 SGHVS and CDR2 FQNEAQ. The V end was cut by 1 base, the J end by 1 base, with 11 bases between. This CDR3 is built from 16 residues. General study findings and limits: Some V segments, including TRBV6-2 and TRBV6-3, were excluded as indistinguishable. Fewer N-insertions (relative to the approximately 670-donor mean) were reportedly seen in an Asian-associated ancestry cluster in a later analysis. Association with HLA alleles at 0.05 false discovery rate was found for around 15,000 TCR beta sequences in a later analysis. Rates of TCR association differed by HLA locus in a later analysis, with DRB1 highest and HLA-C lowest.

The PCR employed 60 Vbeta primers together with 13 Jbeta primers. TCRdb's table, derived via immunoSEQ multiplex PCR, lists solely in-frame clones and lacks some. The sample holds 70,000 to 95,000 clones, roughly 77% seen once. The chain combines TRBV7-8 with TRBJ1-5; D perhaps matches TRBD1 (5 bases). The TCR was taken from a middle-aged woman in good health and CMV-seropositive. Sequenced sample: PBMCs. The CDR3 protein is CASSLESGRSNQPQHF. For the CDR3, the DNA is TGTGCCAGCAGCTTAGAGTCAGGGCGAAGCAATCAGCCCCAGCATTTT.